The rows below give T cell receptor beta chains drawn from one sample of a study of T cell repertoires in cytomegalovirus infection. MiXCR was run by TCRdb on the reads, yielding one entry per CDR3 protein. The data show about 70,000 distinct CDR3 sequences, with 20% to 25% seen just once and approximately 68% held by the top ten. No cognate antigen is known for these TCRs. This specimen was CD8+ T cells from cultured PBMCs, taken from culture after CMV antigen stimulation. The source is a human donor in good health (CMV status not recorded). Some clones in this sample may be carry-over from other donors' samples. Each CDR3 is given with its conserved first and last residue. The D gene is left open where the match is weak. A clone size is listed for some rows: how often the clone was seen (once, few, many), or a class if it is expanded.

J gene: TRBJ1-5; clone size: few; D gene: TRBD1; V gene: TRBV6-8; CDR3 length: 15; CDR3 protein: CASILETGTGQPQHF; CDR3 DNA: TGTGCCAGCATCCTTGAGACAGGGACGGGACAGCCCCAGCATTTT
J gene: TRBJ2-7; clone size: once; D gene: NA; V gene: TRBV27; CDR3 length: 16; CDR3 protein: CASSWTALKSSYEQYF; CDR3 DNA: TGTGCCAGCAGTTGGACAGCCCTTAAGAGCTCCTACGAGCAGTACTTC
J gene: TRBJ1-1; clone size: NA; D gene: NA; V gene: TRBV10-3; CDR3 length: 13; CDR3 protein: CAIRGRSNTEAFF; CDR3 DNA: TGTGCCATCAGAGGTCGGTCGAACACTGAAGCTTTCTTT
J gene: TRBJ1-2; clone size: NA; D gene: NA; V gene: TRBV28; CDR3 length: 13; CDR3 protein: CASRPGQKYGYTF; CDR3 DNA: TGTGCCAGCAGACCAGGACAGAAATATGGCTACACCTTC
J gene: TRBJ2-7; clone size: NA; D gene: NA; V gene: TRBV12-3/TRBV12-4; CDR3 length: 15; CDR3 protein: CASSLRRGHSYEQYF; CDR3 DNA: TGTGCCAGCAGTTTGAGGCGGGGGCATTCCTACGAGCAGTACTTC
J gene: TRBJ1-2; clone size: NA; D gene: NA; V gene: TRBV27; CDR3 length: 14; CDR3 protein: CASSPRGVNYGYTF; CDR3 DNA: TGTGCCAGCAGTCCCCGCGGGGTGAACTATGGCTACACCTTC
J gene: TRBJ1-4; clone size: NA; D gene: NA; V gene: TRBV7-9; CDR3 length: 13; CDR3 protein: CASSSGGIEGLFF; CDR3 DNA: TGTGCCAGCAGCTCTGGCGGGATTGAGGGACTGTTTTTT
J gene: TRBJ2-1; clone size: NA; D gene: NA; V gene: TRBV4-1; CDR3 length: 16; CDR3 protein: CASSQVGRGANNEQFF; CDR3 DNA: TGCGCCAGCAGCCAAGTTGGGAGGGGGGCTAACAATGAGCAGTTCTTC
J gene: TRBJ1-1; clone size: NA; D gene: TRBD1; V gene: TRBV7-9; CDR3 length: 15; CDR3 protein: CASLGQGKENTEAFF; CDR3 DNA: TGTGCCAGCTTAGGACAGGGAAAGGAGAACACTGAAGCTTTCTTT
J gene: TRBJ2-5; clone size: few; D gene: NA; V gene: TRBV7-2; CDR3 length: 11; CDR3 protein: CASLRKETQYF; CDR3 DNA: TGTGCCAGCCTACGGAAAGAGACCCAGTACTTC
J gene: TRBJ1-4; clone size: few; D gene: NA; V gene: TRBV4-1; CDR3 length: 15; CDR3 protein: CASSQDGSVNEKLFF; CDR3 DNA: TGCGCCAGCAGCCAAGATGGGTCCGTAAATGAAAAACTGTTTTTT
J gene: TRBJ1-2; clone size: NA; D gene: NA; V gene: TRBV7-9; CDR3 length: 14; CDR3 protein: CASTYVGEPYGYTF; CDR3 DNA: TGTGCCAGCACCTACGTGGGGGAACCGTATGGCTACACCTTC
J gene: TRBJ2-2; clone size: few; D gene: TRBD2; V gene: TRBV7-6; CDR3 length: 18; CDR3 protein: CASSSTLSGGENTGELFF; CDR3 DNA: TGTGCCAGCAGCTCCACCCTTAGCGGGGGAGAGAACACCGGGGAGCTGTTTTTT
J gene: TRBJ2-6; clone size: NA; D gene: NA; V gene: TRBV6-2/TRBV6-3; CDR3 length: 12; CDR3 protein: CASSHGANVLTF; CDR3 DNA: TGTGCCAGCAGCCACGGGGCCAACGTCCTGACTTTC
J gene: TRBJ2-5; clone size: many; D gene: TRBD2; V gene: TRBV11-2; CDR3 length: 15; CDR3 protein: CASSPQIAGGETQYF; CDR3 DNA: TGTGCCAGCAGCCCCCAAATTGCGGGGGGAGAGACCCAGTACTTC
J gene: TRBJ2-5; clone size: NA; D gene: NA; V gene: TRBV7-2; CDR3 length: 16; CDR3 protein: CASSLEAGPLDETQYF; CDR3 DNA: TGTGCCAGCAGCTTAGAGGCAGGGCCCCTGGATGAGACCCAGTACTTC
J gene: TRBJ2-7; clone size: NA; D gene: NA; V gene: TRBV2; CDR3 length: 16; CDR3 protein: CASSEALQGGSYEQYF; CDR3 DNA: TGTGCCAGCAGTGAAGCGCTTCAGGGTGGTTCCTACGAGCAGTACTTC
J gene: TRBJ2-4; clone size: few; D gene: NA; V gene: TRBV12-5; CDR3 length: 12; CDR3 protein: CASGLGGDIQYF; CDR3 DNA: TGTGCTAGTGGTTTAGGAGGGGACATTCAGTACTTC
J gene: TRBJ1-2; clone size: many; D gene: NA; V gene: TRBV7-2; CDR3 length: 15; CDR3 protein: CASSLRREGFSGYTF; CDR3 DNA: TGTGCCAGCAGCTTACGCAGGGAAGGGTTCAGTGGCTACACCTTC
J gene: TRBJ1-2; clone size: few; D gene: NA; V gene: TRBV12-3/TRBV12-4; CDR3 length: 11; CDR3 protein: CASRFYYGYTF; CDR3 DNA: TGTGCCAGCCGATTTTACTATGGCTACACCTTC
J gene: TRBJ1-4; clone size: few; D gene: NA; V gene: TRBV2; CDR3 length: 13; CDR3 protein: CASSDSLLEKLFF; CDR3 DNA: TGTGCCAGCAGTGACAGTCTCCTGGAAAAACTGTTTTTT
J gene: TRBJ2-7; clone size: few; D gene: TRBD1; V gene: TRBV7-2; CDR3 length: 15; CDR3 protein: CASSASGTGGYEQYF; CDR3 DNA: TGTGCCAGCAGCGCTTCCGGGACAGGGGGATACGAGCAGTACTTC
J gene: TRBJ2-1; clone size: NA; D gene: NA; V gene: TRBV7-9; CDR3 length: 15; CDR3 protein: CASSLEGWAYNEQFF; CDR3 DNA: TGTGCCAGCAGCTTAGAAGGGTGGGCCTACAATGAGCAGTTCTTC
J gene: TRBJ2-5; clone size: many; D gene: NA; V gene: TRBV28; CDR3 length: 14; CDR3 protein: CASSLSREGETQYF; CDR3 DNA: TGTGCCAGCAGTTTAAGCAGGGAAGGAGAGACCCAGTACTTC
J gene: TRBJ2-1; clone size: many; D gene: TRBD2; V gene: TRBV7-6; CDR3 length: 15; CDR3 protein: CASSLRTSGGNEQFF; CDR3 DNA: TGTGCCAGCAGCTTAAGGACTAGCGGTGGCAATGAGCAGTTCTTC
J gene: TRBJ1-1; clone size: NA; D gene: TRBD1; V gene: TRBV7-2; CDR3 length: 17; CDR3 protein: CASSLGPTGVADTEAFF; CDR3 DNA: TGTGCCAGCAGCTTAGGTCCCACAGGGGTAGCGGACACTGAAGCTTTCTTT
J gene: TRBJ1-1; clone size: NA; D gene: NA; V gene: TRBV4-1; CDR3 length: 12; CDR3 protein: CASSGLETEAFF; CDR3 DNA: TGCGCCAGCAGCGGCTTGGAGACTGAAGCTTTCTTT
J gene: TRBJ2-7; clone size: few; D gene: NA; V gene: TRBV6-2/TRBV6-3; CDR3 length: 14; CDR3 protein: CASSYSSSSYEQYF; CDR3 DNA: TGTGCCAGCAGTTACTCCTCGAGCTCCTACGAGCAGTACTTC
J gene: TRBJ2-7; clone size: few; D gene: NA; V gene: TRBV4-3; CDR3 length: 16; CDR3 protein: CASSQDKASGLLEQYF; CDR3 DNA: TGCGCCAGCAGCCAAGATAAAGCATCGGGTCTACTAGAGCAGTACTTC
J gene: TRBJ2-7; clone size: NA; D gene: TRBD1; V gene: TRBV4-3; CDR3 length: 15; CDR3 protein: CASSQSPGTGYEQYF; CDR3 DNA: TGCGCCAGCAGCCAGAGCCCCGGGACAGGCTACGAGCAGTACTTC
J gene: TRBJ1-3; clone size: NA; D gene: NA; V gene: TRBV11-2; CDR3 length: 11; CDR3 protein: CASSSYYTIYF; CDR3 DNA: TGTGCCAGCAGCTCTTATTACACCATATATTTT
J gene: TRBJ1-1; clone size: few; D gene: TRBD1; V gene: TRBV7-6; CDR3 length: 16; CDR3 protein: CASSSPGGSGNSEAFF; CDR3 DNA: TGTGCCAGCAGCTCGCCAGGGGGAAGTGGGAACAGTGAAGCTTTCTTT
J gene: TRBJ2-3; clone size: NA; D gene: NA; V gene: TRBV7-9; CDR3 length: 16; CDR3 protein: CASSLIRDTSTDTQYF; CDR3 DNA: TGTGCCAGCAGCCTAATTCGGGACACTAGCACAGATACGCAGTATTTT
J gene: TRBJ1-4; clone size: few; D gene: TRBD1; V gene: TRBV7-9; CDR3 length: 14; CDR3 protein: CASSQDRANEKLFF; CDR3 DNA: TGTGCCAGCAGCCAGGACAGGGCTAATGAAAAACTGTTTTTT
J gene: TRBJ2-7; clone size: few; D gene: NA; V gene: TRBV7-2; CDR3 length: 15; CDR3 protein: CASSPKPGGAYEQYF; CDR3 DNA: TGTGCCAGCAGCCCGAAGCCCGGTGGGGCTTACGAGCAGTACTTC
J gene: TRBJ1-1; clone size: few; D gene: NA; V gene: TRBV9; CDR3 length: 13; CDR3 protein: CASSTQGNTEAFF; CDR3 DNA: TGTGCCAGCAGCACACAGGGGAACACTGAAGCTTTCTTT
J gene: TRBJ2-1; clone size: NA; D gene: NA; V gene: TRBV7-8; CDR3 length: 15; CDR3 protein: CASSFRQGYRREQFF; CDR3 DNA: TGTGCCAGCAGCTTCCGTCAGGGGTATCGCAGGGAGCAGTTCTTC
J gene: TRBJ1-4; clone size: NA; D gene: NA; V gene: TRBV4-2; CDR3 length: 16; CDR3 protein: CASSQSAGQGMVKLFF; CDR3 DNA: TGTGCCAGCAGCCAGAGTGCGGGACAAGGGATGGTGAAACTGTTTTTT
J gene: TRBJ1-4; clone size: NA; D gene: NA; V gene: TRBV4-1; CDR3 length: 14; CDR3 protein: CASSPLQGWEKLFF; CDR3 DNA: TGCGCCAGCAGCCCCTTACAGGGATGGGAAAAACTGTTTTTT
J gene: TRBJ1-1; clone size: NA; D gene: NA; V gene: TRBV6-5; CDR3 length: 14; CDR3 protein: CASSYQIGGTEAFF; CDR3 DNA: TGTGCCAGCAGTTATCAGATCGGGGGCACTGAAGCTTTCTTT
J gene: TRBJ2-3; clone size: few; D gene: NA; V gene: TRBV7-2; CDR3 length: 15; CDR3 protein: CASSWIDRVTDTQYF; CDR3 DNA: TGTGCCAGCAGCTGGATTGACAGAGTTACAGATACGCAGTATTTT
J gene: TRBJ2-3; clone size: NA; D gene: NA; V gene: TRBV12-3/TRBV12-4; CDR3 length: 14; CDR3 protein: CASSFAGGGDTQYF; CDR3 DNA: TGTGCCAGCAGTTTTGCTGGGGGAGGAGATACGCAGTATTTT
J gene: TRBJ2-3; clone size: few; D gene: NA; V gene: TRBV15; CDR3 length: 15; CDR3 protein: CATSMSAAHTDTQYF; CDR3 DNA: TGTGCCACCTCTATGTCCGCGGCCCACACAGATACGCAGTATTTT
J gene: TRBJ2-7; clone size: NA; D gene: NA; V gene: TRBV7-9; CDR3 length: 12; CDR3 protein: CASSFRGNEQYF; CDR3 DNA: TGTGCCAGCAGCTTTAGGGGAAACGAGCAGTACTTC
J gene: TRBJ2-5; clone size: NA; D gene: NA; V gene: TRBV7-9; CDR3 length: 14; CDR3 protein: CASSTQGRVATQYF; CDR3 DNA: TGTGCCAGCAGCACCCAGGGCAGGGTGGCGACCCAGTACTTC
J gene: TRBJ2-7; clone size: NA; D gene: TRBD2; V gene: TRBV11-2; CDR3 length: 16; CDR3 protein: CASSTEPGGFHYEQYF; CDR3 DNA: TGTGCCAGCAGTACAGAACCGGGGGGATTCCACTACGAGCAGTACTTC
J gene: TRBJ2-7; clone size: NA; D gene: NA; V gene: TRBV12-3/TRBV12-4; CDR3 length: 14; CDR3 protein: CASSLWGPGYEQYF; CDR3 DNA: TGTGCCAGCAGTTTATGGGGGCCCGGGTACGAGCAGTACTTC
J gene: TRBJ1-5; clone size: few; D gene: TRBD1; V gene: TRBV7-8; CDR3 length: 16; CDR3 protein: CASSLVLTGEDQPQHF; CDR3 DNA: TGTGCCAGCAGCTTAGTTCTAACAGGGGAGGATCAGCCCCAGCATTTT
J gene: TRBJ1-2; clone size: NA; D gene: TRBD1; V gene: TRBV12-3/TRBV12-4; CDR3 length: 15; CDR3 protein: CASIVTGGINYGYTF; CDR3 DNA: TGTGCCAGCATCGTGACAGGGGGAATTAACTATGGCTACACCTTC
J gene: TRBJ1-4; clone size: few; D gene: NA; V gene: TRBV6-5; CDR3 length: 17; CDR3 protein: CASSYSKPRSSSEKLFF; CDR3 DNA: TGTGCCAGCAGTTACTCGAAGCCGCGGTCCTCGAGCGAAAAACTGTTTTTT
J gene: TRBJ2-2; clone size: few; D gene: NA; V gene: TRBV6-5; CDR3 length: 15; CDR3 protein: CASSLDFTGTGELFF; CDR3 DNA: TGTGCCAGCAGTTTGGATTTTACAGGGACCGGGGAGCTGTTTTTT
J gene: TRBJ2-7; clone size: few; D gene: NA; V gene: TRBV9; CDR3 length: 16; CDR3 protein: CASSVDSSLASYEQYF; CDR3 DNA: TGTGCCAGCAGCGTAGACTCGAGTTTGGCCTCCTACGAGCAGTACTTC
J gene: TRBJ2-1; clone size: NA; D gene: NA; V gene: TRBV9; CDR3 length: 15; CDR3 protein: CASSVEAGSRDEQFF; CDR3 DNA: TGTGCCAGCAGCGTAGAGGCAGGTTCTAGGGATGAGCAGTTCTTC
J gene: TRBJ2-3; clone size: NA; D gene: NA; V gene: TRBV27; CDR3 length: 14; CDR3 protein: CASSGASDADTQYF; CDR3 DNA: TGTGCCAGCAGTGGGGCTAGCGACGCAGATACGCAGTATTTT
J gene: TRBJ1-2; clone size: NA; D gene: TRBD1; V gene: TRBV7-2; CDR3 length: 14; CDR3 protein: CASSATGANYGYTF; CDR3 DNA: TGTGCCAGCAGCGCGACAGGGGCTAACTATGGCTACACCTTC
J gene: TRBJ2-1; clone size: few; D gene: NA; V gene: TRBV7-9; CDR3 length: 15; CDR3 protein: CASSFTLGGGSEQFF; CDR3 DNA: TGTGCCAGCAGCTTCACCCTAGGGGGGGGCAGTGAGCAGTTCTTC
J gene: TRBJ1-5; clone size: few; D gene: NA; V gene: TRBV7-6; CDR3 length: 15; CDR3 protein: CASSLGIGLGQPQHF; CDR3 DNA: TGTGCCAGCAGCTTAGGGATAGGGCTCGGGCAGCCCCAGCATTTT
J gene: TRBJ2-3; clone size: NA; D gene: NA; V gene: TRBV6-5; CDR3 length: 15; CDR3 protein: CASSGREGITDTQYF; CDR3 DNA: TGTGCCAGCAGTGGCCGTGAGGGTATCACAGATACGCAGTATTTT
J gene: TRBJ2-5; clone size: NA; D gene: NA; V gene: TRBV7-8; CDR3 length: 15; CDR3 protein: CASSLVSGSRETQYF; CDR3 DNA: TGTGCCAGCAGCTTAGTATCGGGGTCCAGGGAGACCCAGTACTTC
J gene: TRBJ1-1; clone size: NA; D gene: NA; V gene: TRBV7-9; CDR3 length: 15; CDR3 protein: CASSRGGMLETEAFF; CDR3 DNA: TGTGCCAGCAGCCGAGGGGGGATGTTAGAAACTGAAGCTTTCTTT